This T cell receptor beta chain was sequenced during a study of response to subunit inactivated influenza vaccine. This CDR3 region has 15 residues. V gave up 5 bases and J gave up 7 bases; unmatched junction bases: 9. The germline CDR1 and CDR2 sequences are DFQATT and SNEGSKA (reference sequence). The table lists this clonotype with many counts. The antigen is not known. TCRdb used MiXCR to reprocess the RT-PCR reads, holding one entry per CDR3 protein. Here the sample spans more than 450,000 distinct CDR3 sequences, around 8% being singletons. Whole-study results and caveats: Authors suggested seasonal influenza vaccinations each recruit few new T cells.

The sequence derives from a man between 50 and 70 years old who received an inactivated influenza vaccine. Sequences were derived from PBMCs from blood, sampled less than 25 months after vaccination. This sequence joins TRBV20-1 and TRBJ2-1; 12 positions match TRBD2. The CDR3 DNA follows: TGCAGTGCTCCTCCTACGACTAGCGGGAGTAATGAGCAGTTCTTC. Protein: CSAPPTTSGSNEQFF.